This TCR beta chain derives from a study of shared clonotypes between healthy human individuals. On the study more broadly: CD4 naive cells filled three plates per donor, CD4 memory three, CD8 naive two and CD8 memory one.

Germline V lookup: CDR1 SEHNR, CDR2 FQNEAQ (reference sequence). This CDR3 spans 15 amino acids. Trimming took off 5 bases at V and 0 bases at J, with 10 bases between the two ends. Assay: immunoSEQ multiplex PCR; the TCRdb copy retains only in-frame clones and omits some. The sample consists of 2 million to 2.5 million clones, around 95% of them appearing once. This chain uses TRBV7-9 with TRBJ1-4; D not certain. The TCR comes from a man younger than 35 in good health. Sequencing used naive CD4+ T cells sorted from blood. Subset defined: CD45RA+ positively selected. CDR3 amino acids: CASSEEGATNEKLFF. CDR3 nucleotide sequence: TGTGCCAGCAGCGAGGAGGGTGCAACTAATGAAAAACTGTTTTTT.